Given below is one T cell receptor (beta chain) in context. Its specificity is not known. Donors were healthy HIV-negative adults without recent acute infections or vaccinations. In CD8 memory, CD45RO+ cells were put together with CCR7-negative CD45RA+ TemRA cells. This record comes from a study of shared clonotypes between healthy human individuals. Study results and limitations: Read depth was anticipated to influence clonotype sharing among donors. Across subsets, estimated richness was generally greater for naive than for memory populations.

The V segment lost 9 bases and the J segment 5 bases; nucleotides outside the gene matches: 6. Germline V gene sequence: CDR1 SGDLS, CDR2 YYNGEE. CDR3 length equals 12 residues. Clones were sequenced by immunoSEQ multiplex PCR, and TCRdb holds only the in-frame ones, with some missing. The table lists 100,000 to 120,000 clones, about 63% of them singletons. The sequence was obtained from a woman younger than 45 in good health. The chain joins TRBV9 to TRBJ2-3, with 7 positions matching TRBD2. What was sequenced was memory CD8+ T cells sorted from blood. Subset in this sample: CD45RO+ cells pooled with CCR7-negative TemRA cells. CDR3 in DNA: TGTGCCATCCTAGCGGAGGTAGATACGCAGTATTTT. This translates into CAILAEVDTQYF.